The clone carrying this T cell receptor beta chain was detected only once. The data are from a study of T cell responses to AZD1222 COVID-19 vaccine. Sequencing was performed with immunoSEQ multiplex PCR; in TCRdb, only in-frame clones are kept and a portion is missing. The repertoire holds approximately 98,000 clones, with approximately 89% as singletons. The CDR3 consists of 15 residues. Germline V gives CDR1 SNHLY, CDR2 FYNNEI. Trimming took 8 bases from V and 6 from J, leaving 20 bases between them. Specimen: peripheral blood, collected on day 0 of MenACWY control vaccination. The clonotype was recovered from an adult in good health. The chain links TRBV2 to TRBJ1-5; no definite D call. The CDR3 DNA reads TGTGCCAGCGCGGCCGGGCGGGGTGGCAGTCAGCCCCAGCATTTT. This sequence encodes CASAAGRGGSQPQHF.